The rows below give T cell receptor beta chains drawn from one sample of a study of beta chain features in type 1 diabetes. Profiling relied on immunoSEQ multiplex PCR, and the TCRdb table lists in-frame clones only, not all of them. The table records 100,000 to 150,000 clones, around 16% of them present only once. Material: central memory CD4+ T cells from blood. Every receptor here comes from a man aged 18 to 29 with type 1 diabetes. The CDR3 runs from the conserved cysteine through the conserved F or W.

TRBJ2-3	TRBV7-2	CASSFISTGDTQYF
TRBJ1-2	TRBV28	CASRDYRGTNYGYTF
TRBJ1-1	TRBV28	CASSFYTEAFF
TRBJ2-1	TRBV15	CATSRDYEPSSYNEQFF
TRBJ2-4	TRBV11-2	CASSLGTLDIQYF
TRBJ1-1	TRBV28	CASSFREGTEAFF
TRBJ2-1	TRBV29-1	CSVDGSNTEQFF
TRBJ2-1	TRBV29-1	CSVVPHDNEQFF
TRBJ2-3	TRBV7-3	CASSLTAASTQYF
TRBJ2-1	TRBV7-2	CASSLTSYNEQFF
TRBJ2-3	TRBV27	CASSNSGYATDTQYF
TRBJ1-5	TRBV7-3	CASSPDRDQPQHF
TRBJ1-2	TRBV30	CAYRTGSTWGYTF
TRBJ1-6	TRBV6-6	CAGRSSQTLHF
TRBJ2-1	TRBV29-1	CSVARSDEQFF
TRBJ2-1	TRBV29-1	CSVGGGSGVYNEQFF
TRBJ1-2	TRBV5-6	CASSLDPTLAYGYTF
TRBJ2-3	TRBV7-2	CASSLSGSTDTQYF
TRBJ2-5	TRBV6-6	CASSSPREETQYF
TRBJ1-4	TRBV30	CAWSRQGDEKLFF
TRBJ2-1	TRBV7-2	CASSQPGLAGARLNEQFF
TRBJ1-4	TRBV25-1	CASSESPGVREKLFF
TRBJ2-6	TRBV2	CASSAEFSGANVLTF
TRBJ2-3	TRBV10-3	CAISAPWTSGGAEDTQYF
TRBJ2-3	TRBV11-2	CASSFTGDGTDTQYF
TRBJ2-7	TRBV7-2	CASSRTSGVAYEQYF
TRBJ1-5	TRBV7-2	CASSLRVQGGQPQHF
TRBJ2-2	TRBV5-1	CASSQIQGAGVGELFF
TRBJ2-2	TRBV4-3	CASSLRTREAGELFF
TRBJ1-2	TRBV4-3	CASSQEIREAGYTF
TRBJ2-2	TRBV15	CATRTGGNTGELFF
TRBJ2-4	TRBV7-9	CASSLLGGGAKNIQYF
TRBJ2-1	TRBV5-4	CASSRSSNEQFF
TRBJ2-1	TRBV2	CASSELGQGVNEQFF
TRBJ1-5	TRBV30	CAWSWEGQGNQPQHF
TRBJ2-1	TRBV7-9	CASSLWSSGYRARQFF
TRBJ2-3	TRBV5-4	CASSQDLGRREGTDTQYF
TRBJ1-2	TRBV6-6	CASRSGQGRGYTF
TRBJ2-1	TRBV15	CATSRRGAGAYNEQFF
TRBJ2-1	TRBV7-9	CASSLGGGENNEQFF
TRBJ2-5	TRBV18	CASSNQETQYF
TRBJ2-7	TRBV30	CAPPLRPSSYEQYF
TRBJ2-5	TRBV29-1	CSAAGLGETQYF
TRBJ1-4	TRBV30	CAWTYRGGEKLFF